This is a list of T cell receptor beta chains from one sample in a study of blood T cell repertoires in COVID-19. Here immunoSEQ multiplex PCR was the method, and the copy in TCRdb shows in-frame clones only, minus some. The sample lists roughly 66,000 clones; about 91% were seen once. The material sequenced was peripheral blood. The receptors shown here come from a human donor with active COVID-19. The donor label of this sample is uncertain. The CDR3 runs from the conserved cysteine through the conserved F or W. Fields, in order: D gene, V gene, J gene, clone size, CDR3 DNA, CDR3 protein. The D gene is left open where the match is weak. Some rows mark clone size as missing; the rest say once, few, many or name a class of expanded clone.

d_gene: .
v_gene: TRBV28
j_gene: TRBJ1-2
abundance: once
CDR3nt: TGTGCCAGCAGTTTGCCCCACTTGATCTATGGCTACACCTTC
CDR3aa: CASSLPHLIYGYTF

d_gene: .
v_gene: TRBV7-8
j_gene: TRBJ2-7
abundance: .
CDR3nt: TGTGCCAGCCGTCAGGGTTACGAGCAGTACTTC
CDR3aa: CASRQGYEQYF

d_gene: .
v_gene: TRBV3-1/TRBV3-2
j_gene: TRBJ1-1
abundance: .
CDR3nt: TGTGCCAGCAGCTCCCGACAGTACACACATGGCACTGAAGCTTTCTTT
CDR3aa: CASSSRQYTHGTEAFF

d_gene: .
v_gene: TRBV5-5
j_gene: TRBJ2-2
abundance: .
CDR3nt: TGTGCCAGCAGCTTGGTAGCCACCGGGGAGCTGTTTTTT
CDR3aa: CASSLVATGELFF

d_gene: .
v_gene: TRBV28
j_gene: TRBJ1-5
abundance: .
CDR3nt: TGTGCCAGCAGTGGGCTTTACAATCAGCCCCAGCATTTT
CDR3aa: CASSGLYNQPQHF

d_gene: .
v_gene: TRBV9
j_gene: TRBJ1-1
abundance: .
CDR3nt: TGTGCCAGCAGCGTAGAATGGGGGGAAACTGAAGCTTTCTTT
CDR3aa: CASSVEWGETEAFF

d_gene: TRBD2
v_gene: TRBV7-2
j_gene: TRBJ2-3
abundance: .
CDR3nt: TGTGCCAGCAGCTGGACTAGCGGGAGCACAGATACGCAGTATTTT
CDR3aa: CASSWTSGSTDTQYF

d_gene: .
v_gene: TRBV7-9
j_gene: TRBJ2-1
abundance: .
CDR3nt: TGTGCCAGCAGCTTAGCGAGGCGCTATGAGCAGTTCTTC
CDR3aa: CASSLARRYEQFF

d_gene: TRBD1
v_gene: TRBV24-1
j_gene: TRBJ1-2
abundance: .
CDR3nt: TGTGCCACCAGTGATTCCCCCGGGACAGGGGGAGACTATGGCTACACCTTC
CDR3aa: CATSDSPGTGGDYGYTF

d_gene: TRBD1
v_gene: TRBV7-2
j_gene: TRBJ2-2
abundance: .
CDR3nt: TGTGCCAGCAGCGTGGACAGGGCTGGCACCGGGGAGCTGTTTTTT
CDR3aa: CASSVDRAGTGELFF

d_gene: TRBD2
v_gene: TRBV9
j_gene: TRBJ2-4
abundance: .
CDR3nt: TGTGCCAGCAGCGTTCGCCGGGAGGGGGACATTCAGTACTTC
CDR3aa: CASSVRREGDIQYF

d_gene: .
v_gene: TRBV7-8
j_gene: TRBJ1-1
abundance: .
CDR3nt: TGTGCCAGCAGCTTGGGCAGGGTTGATGAAGCTTTCTTT
CDR3aa: CASSLGRVDEAFF

d_gene: .
v_gene: TRBV30
j_gene: TRBJ1-5
abundance: .
CDR3nt: TGTGCCTGGAGTCACAGGGACAATCAGCCCCAGCATTTT
CDR3aa: CAWSHRDNQPQHF

d_gene: TRBD1
v_gene: TRBV6-2/TRBV6-3
j_gene: TRBJ1-5
abundance: .
CDR3nt: TGTGCCAGCAGTTACTCGGGGACAGCCTTCAATCAGCCCCAGCATTTT
CDR3aa: CASSYSGTAFNQPQHF

d_gene: .
v_gene: TRBV18
j_gene: TRBJ2-1
abundance: .
CDR3nt: TGTGCCAGCTCACCTGGGACCGGGGGTGAGCAGTTCTTC
CDR3aa: CASSPGTGGEQFF

d_gene: TRBD1
v_gene: TRBV10-3
j_gene: TRBJ2-5
abundance: .
CDR3nt: TGTGCCATCAGTGAGTCCTTACAGGGGGTCGGGGAGACCCAGTACTTC
CDR3aa: CAISESLQGVGETQYF

d_gene: TRBD2
v_gene: TRBV6-4
j_gene: TRBJ2-2
abundance: medium-sized
CDR3nt: TGTGCCAGCAGTGAGCGGGAGGGCCCCACCGGGGAGCTGTTTTTT
CDR3aa: CASSEREGPTGELFF

d_gene: .
v_gene: TRBV28
j_gene: TRBJ2-3
abundance: .
CDR3nt: TGTGCCAGCTTGGGCCGACGCGCAGGGCAGTATTTT
CDR3aa: CASLGRRAGQYF

d_gene: TRBD2
v_gene: TRBV14
j_gene: TRBJ2-1
abundance: .
CDR3nt: TGTGCCAGCAGCCAAGGACAAGCGGGGGGTAATGAGCAGTTCTTC
CDR3aa: CASSQGQAGGNEQFF

d_gene: .
v_gene: TRBV28
j_gene: TRBJ2-7
abundance: .
CDR3nt: TGTGCCAGCAGTTTAGTCGGGGGTCCCTACGAGCAGTACTTC
CDR3aa: CASSLVGGPYEQYF

d_gene: .
v_gene: TRBV19
j_gene: TRBJ1-4
abundance: .
CDR3nt: TGTGCCAGTAAAGGGGTTGCAACTAATGAAAAACTGTTTTTT
CDR3aa: CASKGVATNEKLFF

d_gene: .
v_gene: TRBV4-3
j_gene: TRBJ2-1
abundance: .
CDR3nt: TGCGCCAGCAGCCAAGATAGTATAGGGGACTCGCAGTTCTTC
CDR3aa: CASSQDSIGDSQFF

d_gene: TRBD2
v_gene: TRBV6-6
j_gene: TRBJ2-7
abundance: .
CDR3nt: TGTGCCAGCATGAACCCGGGGGGTTTCGAGCAGTACTTC
CDR3aa: CASMNPGGFEQYF

d_gene: .
v_gene: TRBV6-2/TRBV6-3
j_gene: TRBJ2-3
abundance: .
CDR3nt: TGTGCCAGCAGTTACCCCTCGTCAGATACGCAGTATTTT
CDR3aa: CASSYPSSDTQYF

d_gene: TRBD1
v_gene: TRBV24-1
j_gene: TRBJ1-1
abundance: .
CDR3nt: TGTGCCACCAGTGTGACCGGGACAGGGGGTACTGAAGCTTTCTTT
CDR3aa: CATSVTGTGGTEAFF

d_gene: TRBD2
v_gene: TRBV4-2
j_gene: TRBJ2-3
abundance: .
CDR3nt: TGTGCCAGCAGCCAAGCGCATGCTAGCGGGAGCACAGATACGCAGTATTTT
CDR3aa: CASSQAHASGSTDTQYF

d_gene: TRBD1
v_gene: TRBV6-1
j_gene: TRBJ2-7
abundance: .
CDR3nt: TGTGCCAGCAGTGACTATCAGACAGGGTATGATCGAGAGCAGTACTTC
CDR3aa: CASSDYQTGYDREQYF

d_gene: TRBD1
v_gene: TRBV28
j_gene: TRBJ1-2
abundance: .
CDR3nt: TGTGCCAGCCTCGAGGGGGCACTCGGTGGTTATGGCTACACCTTC
CDR3aa: CASLEGALGGYGYTF

d_gene: .
v_gene: TRBV2
j_gene: TRBJ2-2
abundance: .
CDR3nt: TGTGCCAGCAGCCCTAATTCCCCCGGGGAGCTGTTTTTT
CDR3aa: CASSPNSPGELFF

d_gene: TRBD1
v_gene: TRBV7-6
j_gene: TRBJ1-1
abundance: .
CDR3nt: TGTGCCAGCAGCGAGGGACAGCTCATGAACACTGAAGCTTTCTTT
CDR3aa: CASSEGQLMNTEAFF

d_gene: .
v_gene: TRBV29-1
j_gene: TRBJ1-1
abundance: .
CDR3nt: TGCAGCGCCGAAGGGCGGGCAGATGAAGCTTTCTTT
CDR3aa: CSAEGRADEAFF

d_gene: TRBD2
v_gene: TRBV6-2/TRBV6-3
j_gene: TRBJ2-2
abundance: .
CDR3nt: TGTGCCAGCAGTAATCCGGGACTAGCCTCCTCGGGGGGGGAGCTGTTTTTT
CDR3aa: CASSNPGLASSGGELFF